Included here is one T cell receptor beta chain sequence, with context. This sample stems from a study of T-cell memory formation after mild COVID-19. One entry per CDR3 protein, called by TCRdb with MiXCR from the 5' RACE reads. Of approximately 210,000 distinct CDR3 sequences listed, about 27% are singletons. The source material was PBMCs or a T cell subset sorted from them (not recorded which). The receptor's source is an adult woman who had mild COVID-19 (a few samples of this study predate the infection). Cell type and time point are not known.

Written as DNA, the CDR3 is TGTGCCAGCAGCCAAGGACTAGCGGGAGTCTACGAGCAGTACTTC. It codes for CASSQGLAGVYEQYF. V usage is TRBV4-2 and J usage is TRBJ2-7; 12 positions agree with TRBD2. Trimming took 1 base from V and 3 from J; bases not matched to a gene: 1. CDR3 length: 15 residues. Germline CDR1 and CDR2: LGHNA and YNFKEQ.